The 21 T cell receptor beta chains below were found in one sample sequenced in a study. Cells sorted as Tregs were CD4+, CD25+ and CD127-/low. TCRdb redid the calling of the 5' RACE reads with MiXCR, one entry per CDR3 protein. The table shows fewer than 50,000 distinct CDR3 sequences, with about a fifth occurring only once. Sequenced sample: Tregs sorted from a lymph node. All receptors come from a female donor with breast cancer.

The J gene is TRBJ2-7, the V gene TRBV7-2; TRBD1 agrees at 9 bases. With V trimmed by 2 bases and J by 5 bases, 10 bases remained unmatched. The germline gives CDR1 SGHTA, CDR2 FQGNSA. The CDR3 loop spans 16 amino acids. CDR3 DNA: TGTGCCAGCAGCTTATCCTCGACGGGACAGGGCCACGAGCAGTACTTC. Translation gives CASSLSSTGQGHEQYF. Together with reference TRBV7-2 and TRBJ2-7, the CDR3 gives the full variable domain: GAGVSQSPSNKVTEKGKDVELRCDPISGHTALYWYRQSLGQGLEFLIYFQGNSAPDKSGLPSDRFSAERTGGSVSTLTIQRTQQEDSAVYLCASSLSSTGQGHEQYFGPGTRLTVT.

This clonotype appeared a few times. The chain employs TRBV7-9 and TRBJ2-6; 11 nucleotides match TRBD1. Germline-derived CDR1 and CDR2 are SEHNR and FQNEAQ (reference sequence). Trimming removed 8 bases from V and 0 bases from J; junction bases left unmatched: 3. This CDR3 has 16 residues. DNA of the CDR3: TGTGCCAGCGCGGGGACAGGGGGCTCTGGGGCCAACGTCCTGACTTTC. Protein sequence: CASAGTGGSGANVLTF.

The CDR3 loop reads CASSLGLGQPQHF. CDR3 in DNA: TGCGCCAGCAGCTTGGGACTGGGGCAGCCCCAGCATTTT. The rearrangement links TRBV5-1 to TRBJ1-5; D unresolved. Germline V lookup: CDR1 SGHRS, CDR2 YFSETQ. This CDR3 is 13 amino acids long. The V and J ends lost 0 bases and 7 bases respectively, with 8 bases between them. Full variable domain (remainder filled in from reference TRBV5-1 and TRBJ1-5): KAGVTQTPRYLIKTRGQQVTLSCSPISGHRSVSWYQQTPGQGLQFLFEYFSETQRNKGNFPGRFSGRQFSNSRSEMNVSTLELGDSALYLCASSLGLGQPQHFGDGTRLSIL.

The V gene is TRBV29-1, the J gene TRBJ1-2; D gene uncertain. V lost 8 bases and J lost 1, with 20 bases in between. Germline loops: CDR1 SQVTM, CDR2 ANQGSEA. This CDR3 region has 15 residues. Here the CDR3 DNA reads TGCAGCATGACTGGGGTGTCTCCCTATAACTATGGCTACACCTTC. It translates to CSMTGVSPYNYGYTF. Based on the CDR3 plus reference TRBV29-1 and TRBJ1-2, the full variable domain is SAVISQKPSRDICQRGTSLTIQCQVDSQVTMMFWYRQQPGQSLTLIATANQGSEATYESGFVIDKFPISRPNLTFSTLTVSNMSPEDSSIYLCSMTGVSPYNYGYTFGSGTRLTVV.

This clonotype has a count of ten or more. This chain joins TRBV7-2 and TRBJ1-5; the D gene is possibly TRBD1 (6 bases). Germline V gives CDR1 SGHTA, CDR2 FQGNSA. The length of the CDR3 is 16 residues. Deletions cut 2 bases from V and 4 bases from J, with 15 bases between. The CDR3 DNA reads TGTGCCAGCAGCTTATCAGGGGCAGGGGCTAATCAGCCCCAGCATTTT. Translated, it gives CASSLSGAGANQPQHF.

The V call is TRBV3-1, the J call TRBJ1-1, with TRBD1 matching 8 bases. The J segment lost 7 bases and the V segment lost 4 bases, leaving 5 bases of the junction unmatched. The CDR3 consists of 13 residues. Germline lookup yields CDR1 LGHDT and CDR2 YNNKEL (reference sequence). The CDR3 coding sequence is TGTGCCAGCAGCCCTGGACAGGGAGGTGAAGCTTTCTTT. It encodes CASSPGQGGEAFF.

This chain connects TRBV30 to TRBJ1-1, with D maybe TRBD1 (5 bases). V gave up 7 bases and J gave up 3 bases, with 15 bases separating them. Germline V gene sequence: CDR1 GTSNPN, CDR2 SVGIG (reference sequence). This CDR3 is built from 13 residues. CDR3 sequence reads: CASRGQRDTEAFF. The CDR3 DNA is TGTGCCTCTCGGGGCCAAAGGGACACTGAAGCTTTCTTT.

The chain carries TRBV20-1 and TRBJ1-1; no reliable D call. The CDR3 consists of 14 residues. The V gene's germline CDR1 is DFQATT and CDR2 SNEGSKA (reference sequence). V lost 1 base to trimming and J lost 0 bases, with 9 bases between them. The CDR3 here is CSARGVRMNTEAFF. For the CDR3, the DNA is TGCAGTGCTAGAGGGGTTAGAATGAACACTGAAGCTTTCTTT.

This clonotype was recorded at least ten times. V and J are TRBV4-3 and TRBJ1-5; D is uncertain. Germline CDR1 is LGHNA and CDR2 is YSLEER. This CDR3 comprises 14 residues. Trimming removed 0 bases from V and 4 bases from J, with 7 bases in between. The CDR3 sequence: CASSQDRKNQPQHF. The DNA of the CDR3 is TGCGCCAGCAGCCAAGACAGAAAGAATCAGCCCCAGCATTTT.

The J gene is TRBJ1-6, the V gene TRBV28, with D possibly matching TRBD1 (5 bases). Trimming cost V 6 bases and J 4 bases, with 16 bases left between them. Germline CDR1 and CDR2: MDHEN and SYDVKM. CDR3 length: 16 amino acids. The CDR3 DNA follows: TGTGCCAGCAGCCCCGGAAAGGACAATTATAATTCACCCCTCCACTTT. As protein: CASSPGKDNYNSPLHF.

V and J are TRBV7-2 and TRBJ2-7; D perhaps matches TRBD2 (5 bases). With 2 bases removed from V and 4 bases from J, the gap between germline ends came to 18 bases. Germline-derived CDR1 and CDR2 are SGHTA and FQGNSA. The CDR3 length is 16 residues. The CDR3 DNA sequence: TGTGCCAGCAGCTTAACGCGGGTGGCGGCCACATACGAGCAGTACTTC. Protein: CASSLTRVAATYEQYF.

The gene calls are TRBV12-3 or TRBV12-4 and TRBJ2-7; maybe TRBD2 (6 bases). CDR3 size: 16 residues. V shed 6 bases and J shed 0 bases, with 18 bases lying between them. In nucleotides, the CDR3 is TGTGCCAGCAGCTGGGGAGCGGGCATCCGCTCCTACGAGCAGTACTTC. Translated, it gives CASSWGAGIRSYEQYF.

The rearrangement uses TRBV2 and TRBJ2-2; TRBD2 might be the D (6 bases). Deletions cut 7 bases from V and 1 base from J, with 13 bases between. Germline CDR1 SNHLY, CDR2 FYNNEI. This CDR3 is 15 amino acids long. CDR3 DNA sequence: TGTGCCAGCAATGAGGGGACTGTGAACACCGGGGAGCTGTTTTTT. This encodes CASNEGTVNTGELFF.

The chain has TRBV20-1 and TRBJ2-2; perhaps TRBD1 as D (6 bases). There are 16 residues in the CDR3. Trimming took off 0 bases at V and 3 bases at J, with 14 bases between the two ends. CDR1 is DFQATT, CDR2 SNEGSKA, per germline (reference sequence). This chain's CDR3 is CSARDLMRQDTGELFF. As DNA, the CDR3 is TGCAGTGCTAGAGATCTCATGAGACAGGACACCGGGGAGCTGTTTTTT.

Concerning this clonotype: With a much larger clone just one base away, this may be a read error. This chain links TRBV6-6 with TRBJ2-3; no firm D call. This CDR3 comprises 16 residues. CDR1 is MNHNY, CDR2 SVGAGI, per germline (reference sequence). DNA of the CDR3: TGTACCAGCAGTGGCGAACTCGGCCCGAGCACAGATACGCAGTATTTT. The encoded protein is CTSSGELGPSTDTQYF.

For this clonotype: It is likely a read error, because the conserved phenylalanine at the end of the CDR3 is missing. This CDR3 reads CASSLGTGGSYEQYS. As DNA, the CDR3 is TGCGCCAGCAGCTTAGGGACAGGGGGCTCCTACGAGCAGTACTCC. This chain links TRBV4-1 with TRBJ2-7; 11 positions match TRBD1. The ends lost 5 bases at V and 0 bases at J; junction bases unmatched: 3. The CDR3 spans 15 residues. Germline V gene data show CDR1 as MGHRA and CDR2 as YSYEKL.

About this clonotype: One junction end disagrees with the germline gene, perhaps due to a read error. The rearrangement uses TRBV11-3 and TRBJ2-3, with 14 bases fitting TRBD2. Looked up from germline, CDR1 is SGHNT and CDR2 is YENEEA. The CDR3 totals 15 residues. The CDR3 sequence: CASSAGLAGADTLYF. As DNA, the CDR3 is TGTGCCAGCAGCGCGGGACTAGCGGGAGCAGATACGCTGTATTTT. Drawing the rest from reference TRBV11-3 and TRBJ2-3, the complete variable domain is EAGVVQSPRYKIIEKKQPVAFWCNPISGHNTLYWYLQNLGQGPELLIRYENEEAVDDSQLPKDRFSAERLKGVDSTLKIQPAELGDSAVYLCASSAGLAGADTLYFGPGTRLTVL.

This clonotype was observed many times. The rearrangement joins TRBV9 to TRBJ1-4; tentatively, D is TRBD1 (5 bases). This CDR3 region has 15 residues. V was clipped by 0 bases and J by 7 bases, with 13 bases between them. Germline values: CDR1 SGDLS, CDR2 YYNGEE. In nucleotides, the CDR3 is TGTGCCAGCAGCGTAGGAGGGGCGCGGACTGAAAAACTGTTTTTT. Amino acids: CASSVGGARTEKLFF.

In this sample, this clonotype turned up a few times. A junction boundary mismatches the germline segment, possibly from a read error. The V gene is TRBV7-2, the J gene TRBJ2-1; D is ambiguous. The CDR3 is made up of 11 amino acids. CDR1 and CDR2 (germline): SGHTA, FQGNSA. CDR3 DNA: TGTGCCAGCGGCTTTTACAATGAGCAGTTCTTC. This gives the protein CASGFYNEQFF.

This clonotype showed up many times. This rearrangement joins TRBV12-3 or TRBV12-4 to TRBJ2-3; D remains unclear. Between the trimmed V and J ends, which lost 3 bases and 1 base, there was a span of 8 bases. There are 14 residues in the CDR3. The CDR3: CASSLSSGTDTQYF. In nucleotides, the CDR3 is TGTGCCAGCAGTTTGTCTTCTGGCACAGATACGCAGTATTTT.

This clonotype was observed a handful of times. This CDR3 is CSARGSTEAFF. Written as DNA, the CDR3 is TGCAGTGCTAGAGGTTCTACTGAAGCTTTCTTT. The gene calls are TRBV20-1 and TRBJ1-1; D remains ambiguous. The V end was cut by 1 base, the J end by 5 bases, with 5 bases between. Germline V gene lookup returns CDR1 DFQATT and CDR2 SNEGSKA (reference sequence). This CDR3 region has 11 residues.